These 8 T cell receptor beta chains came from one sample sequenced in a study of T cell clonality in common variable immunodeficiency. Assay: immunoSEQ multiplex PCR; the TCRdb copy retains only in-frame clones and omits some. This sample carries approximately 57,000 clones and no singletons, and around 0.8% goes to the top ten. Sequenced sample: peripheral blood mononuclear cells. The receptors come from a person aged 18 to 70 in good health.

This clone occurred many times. The chain's CDR3 is CASSLSTGLEKLFF. CDR3 bases read: TGCGCCAGCAGCTTGAGCACAGGTCTTGAAAAG. The chain joins TRBV5-1 to TRBJ2-2, with a possible D match to TRBD1 (5 bases). The CDR3 extends 3 residues past the end of the read, so its final part is completed from the germline J gene. The CDR3 length is 14 residues. In germline, CDR1 is SGHRS, CDR2 YFSETQ.

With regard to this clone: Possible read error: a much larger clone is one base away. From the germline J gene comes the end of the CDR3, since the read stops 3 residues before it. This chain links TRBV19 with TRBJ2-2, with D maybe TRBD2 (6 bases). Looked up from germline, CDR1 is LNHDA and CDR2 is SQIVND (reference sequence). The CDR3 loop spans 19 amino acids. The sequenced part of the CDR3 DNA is TGTGCCAGCTCGGGACCCGGGGACTGGGTCAACTCTGGGGCCAACGTG. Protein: CASSGPGDWVNSGANV. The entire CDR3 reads CASSGPGDWVNSGANVLFF.

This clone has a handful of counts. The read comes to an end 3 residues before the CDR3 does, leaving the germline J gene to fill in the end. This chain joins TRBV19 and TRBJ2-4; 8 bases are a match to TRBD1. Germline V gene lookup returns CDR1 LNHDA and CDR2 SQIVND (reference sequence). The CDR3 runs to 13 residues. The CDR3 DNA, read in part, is TGTGCCAGTAGTATACAGGGACAGGAGGGT. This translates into CASSIQGQEG. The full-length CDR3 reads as CASSIQGQEGQYF. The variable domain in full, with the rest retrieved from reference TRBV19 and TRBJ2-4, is DGGITQSPKYLFRKEGQNVTLSCEQNLNHDAMYWYRQDPGQGLRLIYYSQIVNDFQKGDIAEGYSVSREKKESFPLTVTSAQKNPTAFYLCASSIQGQEGQYFGAGTRLSVL.

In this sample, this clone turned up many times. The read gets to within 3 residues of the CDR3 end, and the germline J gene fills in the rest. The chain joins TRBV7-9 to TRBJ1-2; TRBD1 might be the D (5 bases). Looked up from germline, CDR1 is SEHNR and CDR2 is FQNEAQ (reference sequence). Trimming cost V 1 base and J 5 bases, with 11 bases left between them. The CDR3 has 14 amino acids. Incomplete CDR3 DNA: TGTGCCAGCAGCTTAGGGGGCGTAGATTATGGC. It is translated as CASSLGGVDYG. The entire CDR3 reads CASSLGGVDYGYTF.

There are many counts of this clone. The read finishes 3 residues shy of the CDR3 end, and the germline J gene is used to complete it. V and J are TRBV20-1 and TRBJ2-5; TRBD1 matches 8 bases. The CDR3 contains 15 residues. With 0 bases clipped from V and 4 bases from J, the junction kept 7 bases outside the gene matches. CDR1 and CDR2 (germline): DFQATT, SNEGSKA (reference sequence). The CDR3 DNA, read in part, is TGCAGTGCTAGAGATCTCTCAGGGGGCGGAGAGACC. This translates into CSARDLSGGGET. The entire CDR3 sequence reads CSARDLSGGGETQYF.

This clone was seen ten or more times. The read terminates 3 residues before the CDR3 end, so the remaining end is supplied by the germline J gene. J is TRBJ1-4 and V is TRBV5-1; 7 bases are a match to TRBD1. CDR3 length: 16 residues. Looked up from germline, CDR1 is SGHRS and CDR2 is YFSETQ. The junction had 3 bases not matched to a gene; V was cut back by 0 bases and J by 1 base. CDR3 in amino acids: CASSLGQGRTNEKLFF. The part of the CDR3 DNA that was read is TGCGCCAGCAGCTTGGGACAGGGTAGAACTAATGAAAAA.

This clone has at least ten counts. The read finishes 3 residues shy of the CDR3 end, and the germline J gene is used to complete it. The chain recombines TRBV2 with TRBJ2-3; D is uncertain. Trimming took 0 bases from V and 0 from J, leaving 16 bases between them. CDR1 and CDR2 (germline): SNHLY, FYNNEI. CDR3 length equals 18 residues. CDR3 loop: CASSEALQPKRSTDTQYF. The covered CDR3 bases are TGTGCCAGCAGTGAAGCGCTTCAGCCGAAGCGAAGCACAGATACG.

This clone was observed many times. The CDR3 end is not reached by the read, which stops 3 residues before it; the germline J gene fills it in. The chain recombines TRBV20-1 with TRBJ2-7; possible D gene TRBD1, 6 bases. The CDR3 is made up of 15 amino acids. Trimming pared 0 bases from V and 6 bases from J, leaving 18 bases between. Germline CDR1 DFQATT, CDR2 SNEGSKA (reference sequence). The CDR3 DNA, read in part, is TGCAGTGCTAGAGATCTGGGGGCCGTCAGGGGCGAG. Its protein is CSARDLGAVRGE. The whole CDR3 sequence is CSARDLGAVRGEQYF.